A selection of T cell receptor beta chains follows, all from one sample in a study of T cell responses to AZD1222 COVID-19 vaccine. Assay used: immunoSEQ multiplex PCR; TCRdb lists only in-frame clones, some missing. The sample consists of 130,000 to 150,000 clones, 92% of them appearing once. This specimen consisted of peripheral blood, obtained on day 0 of AZD1222 vaccination. The receptors originated from an adult in good health. Each CDR3 is given with its conserved first and last residue. The order of the fields is CDR3 protein, CDR3 DNA, V gene, clone size, D gene, J gene. D genes are given only for firm matches. Size values are once, few and many counts, or a class for expanded clones, and some rows have none.

cdr3_aa: CASSLGSPSGDTEAFF
cdr3_nt: TGTGCCAGCAGCTTAGGGTCCCCCTCAGGGGACACTGAAGCTTTCTTT
v_call: TRBV7-9
clone_size: .
d_call: .
j_call: TRBJ1-1

cdr3_aa: CASSSGQGRYTTNEKLFF
cdr3_nt: TGTGCCAGCAGTTCCGGACAGGGACGCTACACAACTAATGAAAAACTGTTTTTT
v_call: TRBV28
clone_size: .
d_call: TRBD1
j_call: TRBJ1-4

cdr3_aa: CASSLAGGAYNSPLHF
cdr3_nt: TGTGCCAGCAGCTTAGCAGGGGGCGCCTATAATTCACCCCTCCACTTT
v_call: TRBV7-2
clone_size: .
d_call: TRBD1
j_call: TRBJ1-6

cdr3_aa: CSVSAWRGEKLFF
cdr3_nt: TGCAGCGTTTCTGCCTGGCGGGGTGAAAAACTGTTTTTT
v_call: TRBV29-1
clone_size: .
d_call: .
j_call: TRBJ1-4

cdr3_aa: CSGGGQGTEQYF
cdr3_nt: TGCAGCGGCGGGGGACAGGGAACCGAGCAGTACTTC
v_call: TRBV29-1
clone_size: .
d_call: TRBD1
j_call: TRBJ2-7

cdr3_aa: CAWSNGDYSNQPQHF
cdr3_nt: TGTGCCTGGAGTAACGGGGACTATAGCAATCAGCCCCAGCATTTT
v_call: TRBV30
clone_size: .
d_call: .
j_call: TRBJ1-5

cdr3_aa: CASSLVVGGGVTYNEQFF
cdr3_nt: TGTGCCAGCAGCTTAGTAGTTGGTGGGGGAGTAACCTACAATGAGCAGTTCTTC
v_call: TRBV7-8
clone_size: .
d_call: .
j_call: TRBJ2-1

cdr3_aa: CASILGQGIYNEQFF
cdr3_nt: TGTGCCAGCATCTTGGGACAGGGAATTTACAATGAGCAGTTCTTC
v_call: TRBV28
clone_size: once
d_call: TRBD1
j_call: TRBJ2-1

cdr3_aa: CASREQGGGGNQPQHF
cdr3_nt: TGTGCCAGCAGGGAGCAAGGGGGGGGTGGCAATCAGCCCCAGCATTTT
v_call: TRBV2
clone_size: .
d_call: .
j_call: TRBJ1-5

cdr3_aa: CASSQDPGFNYGYTF
cdr3_nt: TGCGCCAGCAGCCAAGATCCAGGTTTTAACTATGGCTACACCTTC
v_call: TRBV4-3
clone_size: .
d_call: .
j_call: TRBJ1-2

cdr3_aa: CAWSRGTPYGNTIYF
cdr3_nt: TGTGCCTGGAGCCGCGGGACGCCTTACGGAAACACCATATATTTT
v_call: TRBV30
clone_size: .
d_call: .
j_call: TRBJ1-3

cdr3_aa: CASSLAPSSYEQYF
cdr3_nt: TGTGCCAGCAGCTTAGCGCCTAGCTCCTACGAGCAGTACTTC
v_call: TRBV11-2
clone_size: .
d_call: .
j_call: TRBJ2-7

cdr3_aa: CAWSRGQRRNGYTF
cdr3_nt: TGTGCCTGGAGTAGGGGACAGCGGAGGAATGGCTACACCTTC
v_call: TRBV30
clone_size: .
d_call: TRBD1
j_call: TRBJ1-2

cdr3_aa: CASSFGVAGGFRVNEQFF
cdr3_nt: TGTGCCAGCAGTTTCGGAGTAGCGGGAGGATTCAGGGTTAATGAGCAGTTCTTC
v_call: TRBV27
clone_size: .
d_call: TRBD2
j_call: TRBJ2-1

cdr3_aa: CASSLQGGYEQYF
cdr3_nt: TGTGCCAGCAGTTTGCAGGGGGGGTACGAGCAGTACTTC
v_call: TRBV27
clone_size: .
d_call: .
j_call: TRBJ2-7

cdr3_aa: CATSRDPAGYEQYF
cdr3_nt: TGTGCCACCAGCAGAGACCCCGCAGGGTACGAGCAGTACTTC
v_call: TRBV15
clone_size: once
d_call: .
j_call: TRBJ2-7

cdr3_aa: CSVDRDVALGYTF
cdr3_nt: TGCAGCGTTGATCGGGACGTAGCCTTAGGCTACACCTTC
v_call: TRBV29-1
clone_size: once
d_call: .
j_call: TRBJ1-2

cdr3_aa: CATNSRGLRTEAFF
cdr3_nt: TGTGCAACCAACTCGAGGGGGTTGAGGACTGAAGCTTTCTTT
v_call: TRBV19
clone_size: .
d_call: .
j_call: TRBJ1-1

cdr3_aa: CASSNPFGSGTTSRRIGEQFF
cdr3_nt: TGTGCCAGTAGTAACCCTTTCGGTTCTGGAACGACTAGCCGGCGGATAGGTGAGCAGTTCTTC
v_call: TRBV19
clone_size: .
d_call: TRBD2
j_call: TRBJ2-1

cdr3_aa: CASRGLGFLPSEAFF
cdr3_nt: TGTGCCAGCAGGGGTTTGGGGTTTTTGCCTAGTGAAGCTTTCTTT
v_call: TRBV6-5
clone_size: .
d_call: .
j_call: TRBJ1-1

cdr3_aa: CASSIKTSGSYNEQFF
cdr3_nt: TGTGCCAGCAGTATCAAAACTAGCGGGAGCTACAATGAGCAGTTCTTC
v_call: TRBV27
clone_size: .
d_call: TRBD2
j_call: TRBJ2-1

cdr3_aa: CASSIVGQSNQPQHF
cdr3_nt: TGTGCCAGTAGTATAGTCGGCCAGAGCAATCAGCCCCAGCATTTT
v_call: TRBV19
clone_size: .
d_call: .
j_call: TRBJ1-5

cdr3_aa: CASSVGGSGFNTGELFF
cdr3_nt: TGTGCCAGCAGCGTAGGAGGAAGCGGGTTCAACACCGGGGAGCTGTTTTTT
v_call: TRBV9
clone_size: .
d_call: .
j_call: TRBJ2-2

cdr3_aa: CASRGMTGTTGELFF
cdr3_nt: TGTGCCAGCAGGGGGATGACAGGGACCACCGGGGAGCTGTTTTTT
v_call: TRBV11-2
clone_size: .
d_call: TRBD1
j_call: TRBJ2-2

cdr3_aa: CASSYSGRRGTEAFF
cdr3_nt: TGTGCCAGCAGTTACTCGGGGAGGAGGGGCACTGAAGCTTTCTTT
v_call: TRBV6-2/TRBV6-3
clone_size: .
d_call: .
j_call: TRBJ1-1

cdr3_aa: CASSKGLLGGEQFF
cdr3_nt: TGTGCCAGTAGCAAGGGACTCTTGGGGGGTGAGCAGTTCTTC
v_call: TRBV19
clone_size: .
d_call: .
j_call: TRBJ2-1

cdr3_aa: CASRGALSGNTIYF
cdr3_nt: TGTGCCAGCCGCGGGGCACTCTCTGGAAACACCATATATTTT
v_call: TRBV28
clone_size: .
d_call: .
j_call: TRBJ1-3

cdr3_aa: CASSLEDSGAQETQYF
cdr3_nt: TGCGCCAGCAGCTTGGAAGATAGCGGGGCCCAAGAGACCCAGTACTTC
v_call: TRBV5-1
clone_size: .
d_call: TRBD2
j_call: TRBJ2-5

cdr3_aa: CASSPAGGSHGYTF
cdr3_nt: TGTGCCAGCAGTCCGGCCGGGGGAAGTCATGGCTACACCTTC
v_call: TRBV27
clone_size: .
d_call: .
j_call: TRBJ1-2